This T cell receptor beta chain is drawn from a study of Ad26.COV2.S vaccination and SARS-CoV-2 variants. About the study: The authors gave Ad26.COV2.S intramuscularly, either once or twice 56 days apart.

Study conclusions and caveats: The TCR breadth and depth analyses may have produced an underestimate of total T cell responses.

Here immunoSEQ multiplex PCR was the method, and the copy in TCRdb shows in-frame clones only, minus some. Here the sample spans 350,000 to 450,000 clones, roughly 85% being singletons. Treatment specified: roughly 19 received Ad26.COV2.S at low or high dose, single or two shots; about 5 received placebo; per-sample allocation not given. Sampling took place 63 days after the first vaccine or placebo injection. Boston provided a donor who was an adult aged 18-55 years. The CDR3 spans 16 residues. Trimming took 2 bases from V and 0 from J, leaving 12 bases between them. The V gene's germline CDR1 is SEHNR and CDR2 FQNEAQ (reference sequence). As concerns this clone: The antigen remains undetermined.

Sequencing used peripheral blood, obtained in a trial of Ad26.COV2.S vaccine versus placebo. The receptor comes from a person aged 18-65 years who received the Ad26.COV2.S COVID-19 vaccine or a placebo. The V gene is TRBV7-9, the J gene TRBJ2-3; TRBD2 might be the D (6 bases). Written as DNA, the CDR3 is TGTGCCAGCAGCTTATCCGTTCGGGGGAGCACAGATACGCAGTATTTT. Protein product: CASSLSVRGSTDTQYF.